Listed below are T cell receptor beta chains from one sample, sequenced in a study of siplizumab effects on memory and regulatory T cells. TCRdb keeps only in-frame clones here, not all; method: immunoSEQ multiplex PCR. The sample lists tens of thousands of clones, under 95% occurring once. The sample was CD8+ T cells sorted from blood. The receptor source for this set is a human donor in good health. Each CDR3 is given with its conserved first and last residue. Only some rows state a clone size, as once, few, many or a class for expanded clones.

j_call: TRBJ2-3; clone_size: .; v_call: TRBV7-9; cdr3_length: 14; cdr3_aa: CASRRGVNADTQYF
j_call: TRBJ1-5; clone_size: .; v_call: TRBV7-9; cdr3_length: 13; cdr3_aa: CASSFGSPQPQHF
j_call: TRBJ2-7; clone_size: .; v_call: TRBV9; cdr3_length: 16; cdr3_aa: CASSVGPDTSSYEQYF
j_call: TRBJ2-1; clone_size: .; v_call: TRBV29-1; cdr3_length: 13; cdr3_aa: CSVDGTSVYEQFF
j_call: TRBJ1-4; clone_size: once; v_call: TRBV27; cdr3_length: 14; cdr3_aa: CASSLRGGIEKLFF
j_call: TRBJ2-7; clone_size: .; v_call: TRBV6-1; cdr3_length: 14; cdr3_aa: CASDMWGQGVEQYF
j_call: TRBJ1-2; clone_size: .; v_call: TRBV19; cdr3_length: 13; cdr3_aa: CASSLGQGRGYTF
j_call: TRBJ1-2; clone_size: .; v_call: TRBV10-3; cdr3_length: 14; cdr3_aa: CAISESDRGHGYTF
j_call: TRBJ2-7; clone_size: .; v_call: TRBV11-2; cdr3_length: 15; cdr3_aa: CASSFSQGASYEQYF
j_call: TRBJ2-7; clone_size: .; v_call: TRBV19; cdr3_length: 14; cdr3_aa: CASSPGTSGYEQYF
j_call: TRBJ1-1; clone_size: .; v_call: TRBV5-5; cdr3_length: 14; cdr3_aa: CASSLDRVNTEAFF
j_call: TRBJ2-1; clone_size: .; v_call: TRBV27; cdr3_length: 15; cdr3_aa: CASTDRVTSYNEQFF
j_call: TRBJ1-1; clone_size: .; v_call: TRBV27; cdr3_length: 12; cdr3_aa: CASSLRGTEAFF
j_call: TRBJ1-4; clone_size: once; v_call: TRBV11-2; cdr3_length: 13; cdr3_aa: CASSLVRAEKLFF
j_call: TRBJ2-7; clone_size: .; v_call: TRBV5-5; cdr3_length: 16; cdr3_aa: CASSLAVGLGAYEQYF
j_call: TRBJ2-6; clone_size: .; v_call: TRBV28; cdr3_length: 15; cdr3_aa: CASSFRGSGANVLTF
j_call: TRBJ2-1; clone_size: .; v_call: TRBV27; cdr3_length: 14; cdr3_aa: CASSLVGRAYEQFF
j_call: TRBJ2-3; clone_size: .; v_call: TRBV11-2; cdr3_length: 17; cdr3_aa: CASSLVHMGGTTDTQYF
j_call: TRBJ1-2; clone_size: .; v_call: TRBV27; cdr3_length: 17; cdr3_aa: CASSPYSTIGLDYGYTF
j_call: TRBJ2-3; clone_size: .; v_call: TRBV7-9; cdr3_length: 17; cdr3_aa: CASSLVGGPPARDTQYF
j_call: TRBJ2-1; clone_size: .; v_call: TRBV5-1; cdr3_length: 15; cdr3_aa: CASSLSLEQHNEQFF
j_call: TRBJ2-5; clone_size: .; v_call: TRBV27; cdr3_length: 16; cdr3_aa: CASSLLSGTSLETQYF
j_call: TRBJ1-2; clone_size: .; v_call: TRBV27; cdr3_length: 15; cdr3_aa: CASSLGQGEVYGYTF
j_call: TRBJ2-1; clone_size: .; v_call: TRBV7-6; cdr3_length: 18; cdr3_aa: CASSSGLAGVSSYNEQFF
j_call: TRBJ2-1; clone_size: .; v_call: TRBV27; cdr3_length: 12; cdr3_aa: CASGHIRNEQFF
j_call: TRBJ2-7; clone_size: .; v_call: TRBV19; cdr3_length: 14; cdr3_aa: CASSIGRGGYEQYF
j_call: TRBJ1-1; clone_size: few; v_call: TRBV11-3; cdr3_length: 11; cdr3_aa: CASSLESEAFF
j_call: TRBJ2-7; clone_size: .; v_call: TRBV29-1; cdr3_length: 11; cdr3_aa: CSALTRYEQYF
j_call: TRBJ2-1; clone_size: .; v_call: TRBV7-9; cdr3_length: 15; cdr3_aa: CASSSDRLQGNEQFF
j_call: TRBJ2-3; clone_size: .; v_call: TRBV9; cdr3_length: 15; cdr3_aa: CASSVDGGAYITQYF
j_call: TRBJ2-1; clone_size: .; v_call: TRBV29-1; cdr3_length: 12; cdr3_aa: CSVEETGQEQFF
j_call: TRBJ1-4; clone_size: .; v_call: TRBV6-4; cdr3_length: 14; cdr3_aa: CASSEDQNNEKLFF
j_call: TRBJ1-1; clone_size: .; v_call: TRBV27; cdr3_length: 15; cdr3_aa: CASSLTGTRNTEAFF
j_call: TRBJ2-6; clone_size: .; v_call: TRBV6-5; cdr3_length: 15; cdr3_aa: CASSSDYSGANVLTF
j_call: TRBJ2-7; clone_size: .; v_call: TRBV10-1; cdr3_length: 16; cdr3_aa: CASSESLAVSSYEQYF
j_call: TRBJ2-7; clone_size: .; v_call: TRBV7-8; cdr3_length: 16; cdr3_aa: CASSPIGGTGTYEQYF